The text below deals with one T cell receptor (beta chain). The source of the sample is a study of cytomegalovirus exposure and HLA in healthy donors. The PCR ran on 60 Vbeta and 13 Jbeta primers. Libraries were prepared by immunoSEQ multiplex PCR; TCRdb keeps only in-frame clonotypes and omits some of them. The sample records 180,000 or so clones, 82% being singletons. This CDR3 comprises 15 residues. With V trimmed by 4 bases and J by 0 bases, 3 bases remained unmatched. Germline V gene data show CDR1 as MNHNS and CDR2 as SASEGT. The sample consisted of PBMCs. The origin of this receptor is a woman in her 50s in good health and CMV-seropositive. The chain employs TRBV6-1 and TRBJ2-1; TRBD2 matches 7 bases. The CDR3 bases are TGTGCCAGCAGTGCGACTAGCAGCTCCTACAATGAGCAGTTCTTC. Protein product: CASSATSSSYNEQFF.